This TCR beta chain was observed in a study of Ad26.COV2.S vaccination and SARS-CoV-2 variants. As to treatment: around 19 received Ad26.COV2.S at low or high dose, single or two shots; roughly 5 received placebo; per-sample allocation not given. The study sampled participants on day 63 after the first vaccine or placebo injection. Generated by immunoSEQ multiplex PCR, the TCRdb table keeps only in-frame clones and is missing some. The sample yields about 480,000 clones, approximately 88% seen once. The V gene's germline CDR1 is SGDLS and CDR2 YYNGEE. The CDR3 loop spans 17 amino acids. V lost 0 bases, J lost 1 base, and 13 bases lay in between.

The sequencing here drew on peripheral blood, taken in a trial of Ad26.COV2.S vaccine versus placebo. This TCR was sampled from a person between 18 and 59 years old who received the Ad26.COV2.S COVID-19 vaccine or a placebo. The chain recombines TRBV9 with TRBJ2-2; maybe TRBD2 (6 bases). This CDR3 is CASSVESGGKNTGELFF. In nucleotides, the CDR3 is TGTGCCAGCAGCGTAGAATCTGGGGGGAAGAACACCGGGGAGCTGTTTTTT.